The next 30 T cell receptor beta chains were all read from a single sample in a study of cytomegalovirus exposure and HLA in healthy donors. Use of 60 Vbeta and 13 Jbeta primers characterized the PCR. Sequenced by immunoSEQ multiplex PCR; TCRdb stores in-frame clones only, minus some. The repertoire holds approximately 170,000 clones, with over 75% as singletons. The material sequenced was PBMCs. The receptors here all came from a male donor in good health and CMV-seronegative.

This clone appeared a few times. The CDR3 region has the DNA TGTGCTAGTTCACAGTCTGCAACTAATGAAAAACTGTTTTTT. As protein: CASSQSATNEKLFF. The genes are TRBV12-5 and TRBJ1-4; D not certain. The CDR3 spans 14 residues. V was shortened by 8 bases and J by 0 bases, with 10 bases between the two germline ends. The V gene's germline CDR1 is LGHNT and CDR2 FRNRAP.

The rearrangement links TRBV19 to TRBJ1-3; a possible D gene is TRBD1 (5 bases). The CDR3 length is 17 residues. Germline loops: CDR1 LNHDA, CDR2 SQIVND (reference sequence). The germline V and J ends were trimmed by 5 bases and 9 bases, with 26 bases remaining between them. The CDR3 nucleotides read TGTGCCAGTAGTGCCCCGACAGACCCGAAAATTCGAGGCACCATATATTTT. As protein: CASSAPTDPKIRGTIYF.

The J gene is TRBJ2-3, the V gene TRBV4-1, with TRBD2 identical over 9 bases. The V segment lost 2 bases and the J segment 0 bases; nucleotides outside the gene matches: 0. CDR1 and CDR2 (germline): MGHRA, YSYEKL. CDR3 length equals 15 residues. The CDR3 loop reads CASSQLAGSTDTQYF. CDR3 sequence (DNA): TGCGCCAGCAGCCAACTAGCGGGGAGCACAGATACGCAGTATTTT.

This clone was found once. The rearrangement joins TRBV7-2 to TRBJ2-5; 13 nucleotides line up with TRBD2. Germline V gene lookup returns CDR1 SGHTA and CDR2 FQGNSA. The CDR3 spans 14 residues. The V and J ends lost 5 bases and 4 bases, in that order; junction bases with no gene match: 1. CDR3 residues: CASSRLAGGETQYF. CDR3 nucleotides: TGTGCCAGCAGCCGACTAGCGGGGGGAGAGACCCAGTACTTC.

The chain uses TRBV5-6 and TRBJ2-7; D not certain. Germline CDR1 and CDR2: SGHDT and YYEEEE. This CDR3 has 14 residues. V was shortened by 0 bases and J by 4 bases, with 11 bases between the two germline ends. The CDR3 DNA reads TGTGCCAGCAGCTTGGATCCTACAGTATACGAGCAGTACTTC. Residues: CASSLDPTVYEQYF.

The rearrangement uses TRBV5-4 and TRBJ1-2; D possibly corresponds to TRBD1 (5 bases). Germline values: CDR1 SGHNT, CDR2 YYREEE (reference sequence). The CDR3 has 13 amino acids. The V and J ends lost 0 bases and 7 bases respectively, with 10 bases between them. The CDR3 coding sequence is TGTGCCAGCAGCTTGGAGGGGTATGGTGGCTACACCTTC. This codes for CASSLEGYGGYTF.

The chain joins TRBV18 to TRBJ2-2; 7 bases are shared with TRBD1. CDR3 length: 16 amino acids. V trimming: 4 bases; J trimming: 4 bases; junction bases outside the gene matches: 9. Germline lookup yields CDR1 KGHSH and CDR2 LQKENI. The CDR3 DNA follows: TGTGCCAGCTCACTGGACAGGTATCTGTCCACCGGGGAGCTGTTTTTT. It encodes CASSLDRYLSTGELFF.

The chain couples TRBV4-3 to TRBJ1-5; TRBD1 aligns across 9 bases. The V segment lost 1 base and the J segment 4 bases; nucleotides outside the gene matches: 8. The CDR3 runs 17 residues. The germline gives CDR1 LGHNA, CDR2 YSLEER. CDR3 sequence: CASSQAYTGGYNQPQHF. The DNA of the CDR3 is TGCGCCAGCAGCCAAGCTTATACAGGGGGCTATAATCAGCCCCAGCATTTT.

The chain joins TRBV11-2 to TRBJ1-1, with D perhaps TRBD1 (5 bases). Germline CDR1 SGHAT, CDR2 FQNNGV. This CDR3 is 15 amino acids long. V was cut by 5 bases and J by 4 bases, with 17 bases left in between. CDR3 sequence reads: CASSPRQFRSTEAFF. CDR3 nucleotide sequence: TGTGCCAGCAGCCCCCGACAGTTTCGGAGCACTGAAGCTTTCTTT. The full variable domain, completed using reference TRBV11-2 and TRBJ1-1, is EAGVAQSPRYKIIEKRQSVAFWCNPISGHATLYWYQQILGQGPKLLIQFQNNGVVDDSQLPKDRFSAERLKGVDSTLKIQPAKLEDSAVYLCASSPRQFRSTEAFFGQGTRLTVV.

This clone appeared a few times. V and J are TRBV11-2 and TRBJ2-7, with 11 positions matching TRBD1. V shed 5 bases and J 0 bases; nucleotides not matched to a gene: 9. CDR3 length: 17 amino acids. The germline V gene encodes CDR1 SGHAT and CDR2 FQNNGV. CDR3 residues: CASSPTRDRGSSYEQYF. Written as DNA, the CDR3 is TGTGCCAGCAGCCCGACAAGGGACAGGGGGAGCTCCTACGAGCAGTACTTC.

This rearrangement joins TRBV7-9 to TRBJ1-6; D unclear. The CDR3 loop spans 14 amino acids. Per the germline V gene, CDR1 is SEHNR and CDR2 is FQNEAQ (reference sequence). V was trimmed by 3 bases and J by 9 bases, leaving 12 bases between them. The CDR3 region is CASSFRGYGSPLHF. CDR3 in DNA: TGTGCCAGCAGCTTTCGGGGTTATGGTTCACCCCTCCACTTT.

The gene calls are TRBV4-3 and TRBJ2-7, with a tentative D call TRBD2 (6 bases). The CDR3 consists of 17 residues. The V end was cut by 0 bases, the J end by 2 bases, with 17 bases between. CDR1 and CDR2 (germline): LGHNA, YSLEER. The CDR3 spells CASSQDRGGGLPYEQYF. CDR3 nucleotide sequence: TGCGCCAGCAGCCAAGATCGGGGTGGGGGACTCCCCTACGAGCAGTACTTC.

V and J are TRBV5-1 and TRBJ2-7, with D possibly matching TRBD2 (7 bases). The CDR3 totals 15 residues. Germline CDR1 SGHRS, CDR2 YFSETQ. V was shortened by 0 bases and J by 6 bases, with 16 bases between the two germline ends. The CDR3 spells CASSLGGGAAGEQYF. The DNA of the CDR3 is TGCGCCAGCAGCTTGGGAGGGGGGGCCGCCGGCGAGCAGTACTTC.

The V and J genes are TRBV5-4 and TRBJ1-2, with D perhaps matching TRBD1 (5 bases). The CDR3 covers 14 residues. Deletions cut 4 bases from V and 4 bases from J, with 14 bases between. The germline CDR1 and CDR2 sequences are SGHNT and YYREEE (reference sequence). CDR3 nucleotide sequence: TGTGCCAGCAGCACTATTCAGGGATCCTATGGCTACACCTTC. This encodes CASSTIQGSYGYTF.

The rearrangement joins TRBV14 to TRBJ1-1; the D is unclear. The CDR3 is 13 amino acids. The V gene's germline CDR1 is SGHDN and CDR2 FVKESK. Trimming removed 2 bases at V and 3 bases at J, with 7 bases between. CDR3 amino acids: CASSQQLYTEAFF. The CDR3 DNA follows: TGTGCCAGCAGCCAACAACTATACACTGAAGCTTTCTTT.

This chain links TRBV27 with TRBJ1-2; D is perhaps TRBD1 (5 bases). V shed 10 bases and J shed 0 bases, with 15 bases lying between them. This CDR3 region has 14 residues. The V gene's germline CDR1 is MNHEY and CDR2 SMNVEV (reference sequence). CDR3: CATRRGVANYGYTF. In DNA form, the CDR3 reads TGTGCCACTCGACGGGGGGTGGCTAACTATGGCTACACCTTC.

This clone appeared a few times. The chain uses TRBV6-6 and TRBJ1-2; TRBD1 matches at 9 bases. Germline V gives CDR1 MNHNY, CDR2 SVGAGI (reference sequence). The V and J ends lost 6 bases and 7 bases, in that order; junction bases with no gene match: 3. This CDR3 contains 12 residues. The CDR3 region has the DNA TGTGCCAGCAGAAGGGACAGGGCTGGCTACACCTTC. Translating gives CASRRDRAGYTF.

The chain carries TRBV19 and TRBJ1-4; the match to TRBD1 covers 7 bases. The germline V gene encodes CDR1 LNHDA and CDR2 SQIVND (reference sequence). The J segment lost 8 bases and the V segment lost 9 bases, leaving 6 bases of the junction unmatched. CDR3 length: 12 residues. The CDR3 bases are TGTGCCAGCTACGACAGGGCCGAAAAACTGTTTTTT. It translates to CASYDRAEKLFF.

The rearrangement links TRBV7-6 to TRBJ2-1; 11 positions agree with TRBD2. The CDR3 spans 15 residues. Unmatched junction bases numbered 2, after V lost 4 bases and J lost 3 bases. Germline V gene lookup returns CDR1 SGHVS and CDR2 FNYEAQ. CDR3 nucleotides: TGTGCCAGCAGCTCTAGCGGGGGGCACTACAATGAGCAGTTCTTC. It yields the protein CASSSSGGHYNEQFF.

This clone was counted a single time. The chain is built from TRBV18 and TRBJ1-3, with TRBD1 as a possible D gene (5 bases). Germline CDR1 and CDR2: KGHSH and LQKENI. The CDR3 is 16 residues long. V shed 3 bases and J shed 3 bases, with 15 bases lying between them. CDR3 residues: CASSPLGSGNGNTIYF. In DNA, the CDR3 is TGTGCCAGCTCACCCCTTGGATCAGGGAATGGAAACACCATATATTTT.

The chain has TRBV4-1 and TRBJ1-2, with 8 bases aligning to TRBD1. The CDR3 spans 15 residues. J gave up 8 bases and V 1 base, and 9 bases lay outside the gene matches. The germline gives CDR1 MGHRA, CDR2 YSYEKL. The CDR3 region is CASSQAIGTGGGYTF. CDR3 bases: TGCGCCAGCAGCCAAGCCATCGGGACAGGAGGGGGCTACACCTTC.

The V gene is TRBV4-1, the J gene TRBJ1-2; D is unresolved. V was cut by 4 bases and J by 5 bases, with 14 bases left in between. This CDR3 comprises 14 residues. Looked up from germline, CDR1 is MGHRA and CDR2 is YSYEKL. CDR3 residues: CASSLGLVNYGYTF. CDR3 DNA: TGCGCCAGCAGCCTTGGACTCGTTAATTATGGCTACACCTTC.

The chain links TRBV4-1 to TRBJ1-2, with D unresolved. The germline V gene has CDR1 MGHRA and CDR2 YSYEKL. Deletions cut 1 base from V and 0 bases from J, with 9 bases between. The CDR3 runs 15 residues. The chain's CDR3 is CASSQVGRANYGYTF. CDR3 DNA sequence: TGCGCCAGCAGCCAAGTAGGGCGGGCTAACTATGGCTACACCTTC.

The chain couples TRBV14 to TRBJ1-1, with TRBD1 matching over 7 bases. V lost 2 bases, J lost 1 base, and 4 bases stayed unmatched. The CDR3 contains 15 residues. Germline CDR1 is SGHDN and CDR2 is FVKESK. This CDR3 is CASSQTGQPNTEAFF. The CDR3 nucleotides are TGTGCCAGCAGCCAAACGGGACAGCCGAACACTGAAGCTTTCTTT.

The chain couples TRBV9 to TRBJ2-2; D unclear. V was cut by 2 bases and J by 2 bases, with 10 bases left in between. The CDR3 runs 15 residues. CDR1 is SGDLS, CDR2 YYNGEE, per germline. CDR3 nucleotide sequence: TGTGCCAGCAGCGTCAGTTCGCTCAACACCGGGGAGCTGTTTTTT. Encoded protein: CASSVSSLNTGELFF.

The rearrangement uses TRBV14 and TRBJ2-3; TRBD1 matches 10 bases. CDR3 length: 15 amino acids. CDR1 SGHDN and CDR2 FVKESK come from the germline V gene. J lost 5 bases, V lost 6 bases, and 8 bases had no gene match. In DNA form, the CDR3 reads TGTGCCAGCAGTCGGAGGACAGGGGGAATAGATACGCAGTATTTT. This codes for CASSRRTGGIDTQYF. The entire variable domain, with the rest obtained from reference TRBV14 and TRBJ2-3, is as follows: EAGVTQFPSHSVIEKGQTVTLRCDPISGHDNLYWYRRVMGKEIKFLLHFVKESKQDESGMPNNRFLAERTGGTYSTLKVQPAELEDSGVYFCASSRRTGGIDTQYFGPGTRLTVL.

This CDR3 is CASIKGGQGNTEAFF. DNA for the CDR3: TGTGCCAGCATCAAGGGGGGACAGGGAAACACTGAAGCTTTCTTT. The chain joins TRBV28 to TRBJ1-1; 9 bases map to TRBD1. The J segment lost 2 bases and the V segment lost 7 bases, leaving 8 bases of the junction unmatched. CDR3 length: 15 amino acids. Germline CDR1 MDHEN, CDR2 SYDVKM.

The CDR3 protein is CASVPSGTRGTEAFF. The DNA of the CDR3 is TGCGCCAGCGTTCCCTCAGGGACGCGGGGAACTGAAGCTTTCTTT. This chain uses TRBV5-1 with TRBJ1-1, with a possible D match to TRBD1 (5 bases). CDR3 length: 15 residues. Trimming took 7 bases from V and 5 from J, leaving 21 bases between them. Germline-derived CDR1 and CDR2 are SGHRS and YFSETQ.

The CDR3 DNA reads as TGTGCCAGCAGCGAGTCGGAGGGCTCCAAGCAGTACTTC. Its translation: CASSESEGSKQYF. The chain carries TRBV11-2 and TRBJ2-7, with a weak D call TRBD2 (6 bases). Per the germline V gene, CDR1 is SGHAT and CDR2 is FQNNGV. The CDR3 covers 13 residues. Trimming removed 5 bases at V and 8 bases at J, with 16 bases between.

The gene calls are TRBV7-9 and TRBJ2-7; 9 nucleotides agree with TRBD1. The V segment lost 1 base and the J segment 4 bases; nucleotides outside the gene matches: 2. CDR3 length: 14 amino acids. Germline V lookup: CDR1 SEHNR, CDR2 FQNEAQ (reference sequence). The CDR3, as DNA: TGTGCCAGCAGCTTAGGGACAGGGGCGTACGAGCAGTACTTC. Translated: CASSLGTGAYEQYF.